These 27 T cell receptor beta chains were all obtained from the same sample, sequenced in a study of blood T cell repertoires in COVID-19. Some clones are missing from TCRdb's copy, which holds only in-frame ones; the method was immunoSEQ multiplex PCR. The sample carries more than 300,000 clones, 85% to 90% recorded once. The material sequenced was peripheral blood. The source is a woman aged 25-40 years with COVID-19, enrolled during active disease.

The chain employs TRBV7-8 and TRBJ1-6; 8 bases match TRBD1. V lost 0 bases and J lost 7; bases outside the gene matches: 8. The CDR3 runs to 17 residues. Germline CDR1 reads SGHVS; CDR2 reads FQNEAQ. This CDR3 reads CASSLADRGRRNSPLHF. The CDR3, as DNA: TGTGCCAGCAGCTTAGCCGACAGGGGACGTCGCAATTCACCCCTCCACTTT.

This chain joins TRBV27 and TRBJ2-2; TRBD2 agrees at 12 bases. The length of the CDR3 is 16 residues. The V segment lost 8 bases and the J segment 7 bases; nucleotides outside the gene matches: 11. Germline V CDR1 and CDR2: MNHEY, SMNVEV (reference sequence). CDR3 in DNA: TGTGCCAGCCGGGGGCTAGCGGGGGGGCCTGGCGGGGAGCTGTTTTTT. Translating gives CASRGLAGGPGGELFF.

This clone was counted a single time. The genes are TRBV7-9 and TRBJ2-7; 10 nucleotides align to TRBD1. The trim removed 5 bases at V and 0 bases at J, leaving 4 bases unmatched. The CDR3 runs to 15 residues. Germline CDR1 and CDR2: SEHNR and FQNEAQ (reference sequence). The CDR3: CASSPRTGGSYEQYF. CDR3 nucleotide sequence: TGTGCCAGCAGCCCACGGACAGGGGGCTCCTACGAGCAGTACTTC.

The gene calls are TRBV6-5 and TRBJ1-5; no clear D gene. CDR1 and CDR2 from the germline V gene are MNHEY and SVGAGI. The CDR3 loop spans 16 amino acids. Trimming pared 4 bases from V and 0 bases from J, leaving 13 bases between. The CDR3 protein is CASSWRRGYSNQPQHF. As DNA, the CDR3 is TGTGCCAGCAGTTGGCGGCGCGGATATAGCAATCAGCCCCAGCATTTT.

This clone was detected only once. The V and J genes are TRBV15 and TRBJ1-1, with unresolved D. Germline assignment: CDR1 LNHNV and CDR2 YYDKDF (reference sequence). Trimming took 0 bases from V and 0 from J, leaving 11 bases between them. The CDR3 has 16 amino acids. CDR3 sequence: CATSRDSQYLNTEAFF. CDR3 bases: TGTGCCACCAGCAGAGATTCTCAATACTTGAACACTGAAGCTTTCTTT.

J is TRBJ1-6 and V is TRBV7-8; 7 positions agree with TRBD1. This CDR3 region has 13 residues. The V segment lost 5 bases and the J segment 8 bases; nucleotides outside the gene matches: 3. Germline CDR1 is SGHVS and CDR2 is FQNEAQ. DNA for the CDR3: TGTGCCAGCAGCGCAGACAGGGATTCACCCCTCCACTTT. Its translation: CASSADRDSPLHF.

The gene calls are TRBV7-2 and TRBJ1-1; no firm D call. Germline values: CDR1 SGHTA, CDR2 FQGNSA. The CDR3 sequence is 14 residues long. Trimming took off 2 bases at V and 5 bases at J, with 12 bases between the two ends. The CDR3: CASSLSWQKTEAFF. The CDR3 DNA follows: TGTGCCAGCAGCTTAAGTTGGCAGAAGACTGAAGCTTTCTTT.

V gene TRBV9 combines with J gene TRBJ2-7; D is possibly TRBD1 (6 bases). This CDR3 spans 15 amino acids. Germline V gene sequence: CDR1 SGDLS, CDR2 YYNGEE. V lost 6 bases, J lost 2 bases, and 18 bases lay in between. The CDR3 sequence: CASNPPSGHPYEQYV. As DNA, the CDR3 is TGTGCCAGCAACCCTCCATCGGGACACCCCTACGAGCAGTACGTC.

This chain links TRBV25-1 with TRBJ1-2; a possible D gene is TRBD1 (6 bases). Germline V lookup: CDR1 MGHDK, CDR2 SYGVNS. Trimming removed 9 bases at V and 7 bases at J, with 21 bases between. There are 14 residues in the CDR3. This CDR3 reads CASTKGVESGGYTF. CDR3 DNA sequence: TGTGCCAGTACTAAGGGGGTAGAGTCGGGTGGCTACACCTTC.

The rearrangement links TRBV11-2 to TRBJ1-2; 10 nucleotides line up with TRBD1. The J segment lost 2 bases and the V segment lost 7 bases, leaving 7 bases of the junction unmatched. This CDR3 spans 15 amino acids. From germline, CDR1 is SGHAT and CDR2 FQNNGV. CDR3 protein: CASTAPGQGNYGYTF. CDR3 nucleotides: TGTGCCAGCACCGCTCCGGGACAGGGGAACTATGGCTACACCTTC.

CDR3 coding DNA: TGTGCCAGCTCACCAACATCCATGAACACTGAAGCTTTCTTT. Its protein product is CASSPTSMNTEAFF. This chain links TRBV18 with TRBJ1-1; D call uncertain. The CDR3 contains 14 residues. Germline CDR1 KGHSH, CDR2 LQKENI. V was trimmed by 2 bases and J by 0 bases, leaving 7 bases between them.

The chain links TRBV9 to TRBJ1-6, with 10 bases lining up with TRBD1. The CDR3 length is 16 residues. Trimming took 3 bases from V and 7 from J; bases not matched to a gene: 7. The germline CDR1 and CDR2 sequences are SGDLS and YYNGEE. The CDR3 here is CASSAGTGVGNSPLHF. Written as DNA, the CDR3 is TGTGCCAGCAGCGCCGGGACAGGGGTAGGGAATTCACCCCTCCACTTT.

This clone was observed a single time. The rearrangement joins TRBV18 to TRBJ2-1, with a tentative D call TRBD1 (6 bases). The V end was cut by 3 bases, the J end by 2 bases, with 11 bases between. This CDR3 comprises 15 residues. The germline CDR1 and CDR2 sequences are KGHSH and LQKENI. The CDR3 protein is CASSPGTQTYNEQFF. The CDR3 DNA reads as TGTGCCAGCTCACCCGGGACACAGACCTACAATGAGCAGTTCTTC.

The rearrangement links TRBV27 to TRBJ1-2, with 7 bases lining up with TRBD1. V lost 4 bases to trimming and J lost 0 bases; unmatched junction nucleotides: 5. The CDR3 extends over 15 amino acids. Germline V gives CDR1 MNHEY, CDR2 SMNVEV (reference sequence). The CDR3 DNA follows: TGTGCCAGCAGTTCTAGGGGGCTGGCTAACTATGGCTACACCTTC. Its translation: CASSSRGLANYGYTF.

This chain's CDR3 is CASSPQGIPEAFF. As DNA, the CDR3 is TGTGCCAGCAGTCCGCAGGGGATACCTGAAGCTTTCTTT. V and J are TRBV27 and TRBJ1-1, with a possible D match to TRBD1 (6 bases). Germline CDR1 and CDR2: MNHEY and SMNVEV (reference sequence). This CDR3 comprises 13 residues. V lost 5 bases to trimming and J lost 6 bases, with 13 bases between them.

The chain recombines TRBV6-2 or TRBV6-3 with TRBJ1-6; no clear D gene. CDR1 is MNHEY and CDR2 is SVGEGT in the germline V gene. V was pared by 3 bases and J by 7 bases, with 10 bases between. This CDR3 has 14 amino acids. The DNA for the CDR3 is TGTGCCAGCAGTTATGAGCGTTTGAATTCACCCCTCCACTTT. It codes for CASSYERLNSPLHF.

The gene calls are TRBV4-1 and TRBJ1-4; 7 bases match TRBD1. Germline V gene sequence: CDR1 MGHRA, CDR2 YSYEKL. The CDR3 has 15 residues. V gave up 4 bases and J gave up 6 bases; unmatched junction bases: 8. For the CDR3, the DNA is TGCGCCAGCAGCCCAACAGGGGCTTCTGATGAAAAACTGTTTTTT. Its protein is CASSPTGASDEKLFF.

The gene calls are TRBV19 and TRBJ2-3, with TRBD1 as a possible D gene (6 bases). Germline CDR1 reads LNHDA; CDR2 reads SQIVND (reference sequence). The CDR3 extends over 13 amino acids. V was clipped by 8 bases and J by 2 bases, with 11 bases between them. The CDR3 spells CASLDSITDTQYF. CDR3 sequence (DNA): TGTGCCAGTTTGGACAGTATCACAGATACGCAGTATTTT.

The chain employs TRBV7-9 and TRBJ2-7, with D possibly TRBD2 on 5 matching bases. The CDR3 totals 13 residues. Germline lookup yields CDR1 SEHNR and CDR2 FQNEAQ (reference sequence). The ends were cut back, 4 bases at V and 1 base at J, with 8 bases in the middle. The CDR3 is CASSSGNSYEQYF. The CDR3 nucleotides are TGTGCCAGCAGCTCCGGGAATTCCTACGAGCAGTACTTC. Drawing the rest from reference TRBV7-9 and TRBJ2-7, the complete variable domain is DTGVSQNPRHKITKRGQNVTFRCDPISEHNRLYWYRQTLGQGPEFLTYFQNEAQLEKSRLLSDRFSAERPKGSFSTLEIQRTEQGDSAMYLCASSSGNSYEQYFGPGTRLTVT.

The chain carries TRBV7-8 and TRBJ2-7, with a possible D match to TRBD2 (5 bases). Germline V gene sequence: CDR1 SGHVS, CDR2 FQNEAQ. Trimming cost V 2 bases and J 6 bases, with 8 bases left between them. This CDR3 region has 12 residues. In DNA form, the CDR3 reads TGTGCCAGCAGCTTACAACGGGGCGAGCAGTACGTC. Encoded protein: CASSLQRGEQYV.

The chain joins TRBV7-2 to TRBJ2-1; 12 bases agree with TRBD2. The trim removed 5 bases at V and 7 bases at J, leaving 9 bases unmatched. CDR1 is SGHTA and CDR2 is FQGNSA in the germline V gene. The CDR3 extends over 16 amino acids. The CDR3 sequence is CASSTKGLAGTNEQFF. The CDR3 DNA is TGTGCCAGCAGCACGAAAGGACTAGCGGGGACTAATGAGCAGTTCTTC. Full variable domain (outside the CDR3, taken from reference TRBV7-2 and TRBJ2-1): GAGVSQSPSNKVTEKGKDVELRCDPISGHTALYWYRQSLGQGLEFLIYFQGNSAPDKSGLPSDRFSAERTGGSVSTLTIQRTQQEDSAVYLCASSTKGLAGTNEQFFGPGTRLTVL.

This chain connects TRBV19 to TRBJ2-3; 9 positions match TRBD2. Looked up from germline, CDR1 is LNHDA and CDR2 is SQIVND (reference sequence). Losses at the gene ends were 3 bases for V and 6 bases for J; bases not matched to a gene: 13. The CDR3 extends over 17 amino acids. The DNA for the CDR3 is TGTGCCAGTAGTATCCTTTCGGCTAGCGGGGACACGGATACGCAGTATTTT. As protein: CASSILSASGDTDTQYF. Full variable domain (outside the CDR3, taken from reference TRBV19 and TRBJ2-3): DGGITQSPKYLFRKEGQNVTLSCEQNLNHDAMYWYRQDPGQGLRLIYYSQIVNDFQKGDIAEGYSVSREKKESFPLTVTSAQKNPTAFYLCASSILSASGDTDTQYFGPGTRLTVL.

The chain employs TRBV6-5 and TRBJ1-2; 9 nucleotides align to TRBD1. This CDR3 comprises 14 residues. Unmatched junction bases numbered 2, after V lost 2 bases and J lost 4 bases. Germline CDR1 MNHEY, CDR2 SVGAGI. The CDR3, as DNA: TGTGCCAGCAGTTACGACAGGGGGACCTATGGCTACACCTTC. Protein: CASSYDRGTYGYTF.

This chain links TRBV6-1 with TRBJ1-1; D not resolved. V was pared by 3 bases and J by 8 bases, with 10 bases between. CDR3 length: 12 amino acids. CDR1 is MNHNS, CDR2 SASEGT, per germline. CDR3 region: CASSDTHREAFF. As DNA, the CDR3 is TGTGCCAGCAGTGATACCCACAGAGAAGCTTTCTTT.

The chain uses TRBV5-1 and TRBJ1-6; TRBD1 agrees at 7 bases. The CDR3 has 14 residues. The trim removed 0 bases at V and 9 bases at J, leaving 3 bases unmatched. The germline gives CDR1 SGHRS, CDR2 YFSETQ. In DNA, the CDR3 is TGCGCCAGCAGCTTGGAGGGGGCTGGTTCACCCCTCCACTTT. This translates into CASSLEGAGSPLHF.

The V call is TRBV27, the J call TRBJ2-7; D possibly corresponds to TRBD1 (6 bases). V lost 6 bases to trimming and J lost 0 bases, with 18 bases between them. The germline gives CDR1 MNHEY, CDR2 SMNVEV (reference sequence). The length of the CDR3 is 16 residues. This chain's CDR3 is CASSPGQPYSSYEQYF. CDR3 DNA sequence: TGTGCCAGCAGCCCTGGACAGCCCTATAGCTCCTACGAGCAGTACTTC.

CDR3 DNA: TGTGCCAGCAGATTTGGATTTACGGGGACCCAGTACTTC. It specifies CASRFGFTGTQYF. The genes are TRBV6-5 and TRBJ2-5, with D hard to call. The V end was cut by 6 bases, the J end by 7 bases, with 15 bases between. CDR1 MNHEY and CDR2 SVGAGI come from the germline V gene. The CDR3 has 13 amino acids.